This T cell receptor (beta chain) comes out of a study of CD8 T cells in ankylosing spondylitis. Study-wide results and caveats: A TCR beta motif of several highly homologous variants seemed to mark ankylosing spondylitis blood. Clones linked to disease were reported to show significant enrichment in matched ankylosing spondylitis synovial fluid. CD8+ disease-linked clones were present at relatively low frequencies in blood.

Each CDR3 protein gets one entry after TCRdb re-called the 5' RACE reads with MiXCR. The sample lists a few hundred thousand distinct CDR3 sequences, approximately 20% occurring once. A word on this clonotype: The antigen remains undetermined.

CDR3 length: 16 residues. The ends were cut back, 6 bases at V and 2 bases at J, with 18 bases in the middle. Germline assignment: CDR1 SGHVS and CDR2 FQNEAQ. The chain uses TRBV7-8 and TRBJ2-3; D gene ambiguous. The source material was blood, either unsorted or a sorted T cell fraction (not recorded which). This receptor was identified in a male donor with ankylosing spondylitis. CDR3 nucleotides: TGTGCCAGCAGTTCCAGGCCCAGGAGCACCACAGATACGCAGTATTTT. Amino acids: CASSSRPRSTTDTQYF.